This T cell receptor (beta chain) originates from a study of cytomegalovirus exposure and HLA in healthy donors. V was clipped by 3 bases and J by 2 bases; unmatched bases: 4. The CDR3 covers 16 residues. Germline lookup yields CDR1 MNHEY and CDR2 SMNVEV (reference sequence). PCR used 60 Vbeta primers and 13 Jbeta primers. Assay used: immunoSEQ multiplex PCR; TCRdb lists only in-frame clones, some missing. Of fewer than 250,000 clones listed, about 84% are singletons. Study results and limitations: Researchers catalogued approximately 170 TCR beta chains as cytomegalovirus-associated.

A remark on this clone: Its specificity is unknown.

The specimen was PBMCs. The chain joins TRBV27 to TRBJ2-1, with 10 bases lining up with TRBD2. This receptor was taken from a human donor in good health. CDR3: CASSFTSGAPYNEQFF. DNA for the CDR3: TGTGCCAGCAGTTTTACTAGCGGGGCCCCCTACAATGAGCAGTTCTTC.